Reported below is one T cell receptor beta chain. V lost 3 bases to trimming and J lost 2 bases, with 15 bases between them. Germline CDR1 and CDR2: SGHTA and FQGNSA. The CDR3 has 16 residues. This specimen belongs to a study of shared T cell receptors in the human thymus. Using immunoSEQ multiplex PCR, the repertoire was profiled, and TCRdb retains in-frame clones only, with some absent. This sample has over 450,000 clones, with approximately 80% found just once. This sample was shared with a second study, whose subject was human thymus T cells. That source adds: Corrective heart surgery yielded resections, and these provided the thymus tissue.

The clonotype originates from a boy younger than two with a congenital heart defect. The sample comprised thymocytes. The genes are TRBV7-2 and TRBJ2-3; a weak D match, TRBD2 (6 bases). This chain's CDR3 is CASSLSAGPFTDTQYF. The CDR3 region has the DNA TGTGCCAGCAGCTTGTCGGCGGGGCCCTTCACAGATACGCAGTATTTT.